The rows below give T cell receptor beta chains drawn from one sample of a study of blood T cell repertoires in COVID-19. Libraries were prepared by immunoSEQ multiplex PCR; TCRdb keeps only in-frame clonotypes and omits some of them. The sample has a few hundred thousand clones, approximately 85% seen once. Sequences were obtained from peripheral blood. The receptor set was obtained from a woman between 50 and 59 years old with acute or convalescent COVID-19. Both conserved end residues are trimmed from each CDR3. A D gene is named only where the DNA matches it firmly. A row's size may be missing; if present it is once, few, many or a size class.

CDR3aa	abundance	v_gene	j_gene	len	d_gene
ASSPIGKNYEQY	-	TRBV14	TRBJ2-7	12	-
ASSLISGRSWAKNIQY	-	TRBV27	TRBJ2-4	16	TRBD2
ASIQGTPTGELF	-	TRBV28	TRBJ2-2	12	TRBD1
ASTLGQGARAF	-	TRBV2	TRBJ1-1	11	TRBD1
ASSDFSEQF	-	TRBV3-1/TRBV3-2	TRBJ2-1	9	-
ASSVGGAQETQY	-	TRBV2	TRBJ2-5	12	-
ASSNLAGSTYEQY	-	TRBV19	TRBJ2-7	13	TRBD2
ASTKRGSVEAF	-	TRBV12-3/TRBV12-4	TRBJ1-1	11	-
ASSPMTGGTGNTIY	-	TRBV7-3	TRBJ1-3	14	TRBD1
ASSYRGWRGMNTEAF	-	TRBV27	TRBJ1-1	15	TRBD1
ASSLVGGVVTGELF	-	TRBV5-1	TRBJ2-2	14	-
ASRRGLHGDGYGYT	once	TRBV5-6	TRBJ1-2	14	-